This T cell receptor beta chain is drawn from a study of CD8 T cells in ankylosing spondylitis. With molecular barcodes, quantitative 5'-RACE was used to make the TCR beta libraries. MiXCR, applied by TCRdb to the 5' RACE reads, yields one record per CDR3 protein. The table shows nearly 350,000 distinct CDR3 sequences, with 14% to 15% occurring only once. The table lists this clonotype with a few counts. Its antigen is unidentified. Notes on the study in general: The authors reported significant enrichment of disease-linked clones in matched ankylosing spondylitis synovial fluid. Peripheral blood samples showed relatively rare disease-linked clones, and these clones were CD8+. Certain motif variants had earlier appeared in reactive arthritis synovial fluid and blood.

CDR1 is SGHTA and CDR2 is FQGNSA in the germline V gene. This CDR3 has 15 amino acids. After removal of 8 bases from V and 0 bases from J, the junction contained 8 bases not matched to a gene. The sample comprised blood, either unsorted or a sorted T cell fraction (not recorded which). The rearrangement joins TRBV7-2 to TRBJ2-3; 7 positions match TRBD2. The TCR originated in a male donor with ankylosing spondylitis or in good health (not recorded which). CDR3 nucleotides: TGTGCCAGCCGTCCCGGGGGGTCTAGCACAGATACGCAGTATTTT. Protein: CASRPGGSSTDTQYF.